The next 15 T cell receptor beta chains were all read from a single sample in a study of blood T cell dynamics during melanoma immunotherapy. Time point described: pre-treatment baseline. The protocol was immunoSEQ multiplex PCR, while the TCRdb copy is restricted to in-frame clones and leaves out a portion. The table has 9,700 or so clones, approximately 90% seen once. The sequenced sample was blood, obtained from a patient treated with checkpoint blockade. Source of these receptors: a human donor with melanoma.

The V and J genes are TRBV6-5 and TRBJ1-3, with a tentative D call TRBD1 (5 bases). Germline V CDR1 and CDR2: MNHEY, SVGAGI. The CDR3 is made up of 16 amino acids. V was pared by 0 bases and J by 2 bases, with 11 bases between. The CDR3 sequence: CASSYSAGSAGNTIYF. The CDR3 region has the DNA TGTGCCAGCAGTTACTCGGCAGGGTCGGCTGGAAACACCATATATTTT.

The gene calls are TRBV25-1 and TRBJ2-7, with 7 bases aligning to TRBD2. V trimming: 1 base; J trimming: 0 bases; junction bases outside the gene matches: 3. This CDR3 has 15 residues. Per the germline V gene, CDR1 is MGHDK and CDR2 is SYGVNS. The CDR3: CASSEWGGPSYEQYF. As DNA, the CDR3 is TGTGCCAGCAGTGAATGGGGGGGTCCCTCCTACGAGCAGTACTTC.

This clone was observed a single time. The genes are TRBV11-1 and TRBJ2-7; TRBD1 or TRBD2 may be the D gene (5 bases each). Germline V gene lookup returns CDR1 SGHAT and CDR2 FQDESV (reference sequence). Deletions cut 3 bases from V and 0 bases from J, with 9 bases between. The CDR3 contains 14 residues. The CDR3 region has the DNA TGTGCCAGCAGCTTTTGGGGGTCCTCCTACGAGCAGTACTTC. Encoded protein: CASSFWGSSYEQYF.

This sequence joins TRBV5-6 and TRBJ2-1; 9 bases align to TRBD2. This CDR3 comprises 17 residues. Germline trimming cut 2 bases from V and 3 bases from J; bases unmatched to any gene: 9. From germline, CDR1 is SGHDT and CDR2 YYEEEE. The CDR3 DNA follows: TGTGCCAGCAGCTTACAGCGGCTAGCGGGGAGCTACAATGAGCAGTTCTTC. Protein product: CASSLQRLAGSYNEQFF.

The V and J genes are TRBV4-2 and TRBJ1-5; D unresolved. Germline V lookup: CDR1 LGHNA, CDR2 YNFKEQ. The CDR3 runs 15 residues. The ends were cut back, 1 base at V and 7 bases at J, with 14 bases in the middle. CDR3 DNA sequence: TGTGCCAGCAGCCAAGCTTTTCGAATCGGGCAGCCCCAGCATTTT. It encodes CASSQAFRIGQPQHF.

The chain joins TRBV5-1 to TRBJ2-2; 8 bases line up with TRBD2. There are 14 residues in the CDR3. J lost 0 bases, V lost 7 bases, and 2 bases had no gene match. Germline V lookup: CDR1 SGHRS, CDR2 YFSETQ. The CDR3 spells CASRGGPNTGELFF. The CDR3, as DNA: TGCGCCAGCCGGGGGGGCCCGAACACCGGGGAGCTGTTTTTT.

The chain couples TRBV5-4 to TRBJ1-4; 10 bases line up with TRBD1. The germline V gene has CDR1 SGHNT and CDR2 YYREEE (reference sequence). V trimming: 0 bases; J trimming: 8 bases; junction bases outside the gene matches: 4. The CDR3 is made up of 15 amino acids. The CDR3 is CASSLAGTGAEKLFF. CDR3 coding DNA: TGTGCCAGCAGCTTGGCCGGGACAGGGGCGGAAAAACTGTTTTTT.

V and J are TRBV5-1 and TRBJ2-5, with TRBD1 matching 12 bases. This CDR3 region has 13 residues. V was clipped by 4 bases and J by 9 bases; unmatched bases: 4. Looked up from germline, CDR1 is SGHRS and CDR2 is YFSETQ. The CDR3 here is CASSPGTGGSQYF. The CDR3 DNA sequence: TGCGCCAGCAGCCCCGGGACAGGGGGCTCCCAGTACTTC.

The gene calls are TRBV29-1 and TRBJ1-5; D may be TRBD1 (5 bases). Trimming removed 6 bases from V and 9 bases from J, with 18 bases in between. There are 13 residues in the CDR3. Germline assignment: CDR1 SQVTM and CDR2 ANQGSEA. CDR3 amino acids: CSVVEWSGGPQHF. As DNA, the CDR3 is TGCAGCGTGGTCGAGTGGTCCGGGGGGCCCCAGCATTTT. Together with reference TRBV29-1 and TRBJ1-5, the CDR3 gives the full variable domain: SAVISQKPSRDICQRGTSLTIQCQVDSQVTMMFWYRQQPGQSLTLIATANQGSEATYESGFVIDKFPISRPNLTFSTLTVSNMSPEDSSIYLCSVVEWSGGPQHFGDGTRLSIL.

This chain uses TRBV9 with TRBJ2-4; TRBD1 aligns across 9 bases. The CDR3 totals 19 residues. V lost 4 bases and J lost 0; bases outside the gene matches: 14. Germline V gene data show CDR1 as SGDLS and CDR2 as YYNGEE. The CDR3 bases are TGTGCCAGCAGCCCTCGTCCCGGGACAGGGACCCTAGCCAAAAACATTCAGTACTTC. Translating it yields CASSPRPGTGTLAKNIQYF.

The chain is built from TRBV11-3 and TRBJ2-1, with 8 nucleotides matching TRBD2. Germline V gene data show CDR1 as SGHNT and CDR2 as YENEEA. The junction had 10 bases not matched to a gene; V was cut back by 5 bases and J by 7 bases. This CDR3 comprises 15 residues. CDR3 in amino acids: CASSRSGSGGNEQFF. For the CDR3, the DNA is TGTGCCAGCAGCCGGAGCGGGAGTGGGGGAAATGAGCAGTTCTTC. Looking up the rest from reference TRBV11-3 and TRBJ2-1 gives the full variable domain: EAGVVQSPRYKIIEKKQPVAFWCNPISGHNTLYWYLQNLGQGPELLIRYENEEAVDDSQLPKDRFSAERLKGVDSTLKIQPAELGDSAVYLCASSRSGSGGNEQFFGPGTRLTVL.

This chain uses TRBV30 with TRBJ1-4, with D possibly matching TRBD1 (5 bases). The germline CDR1 and CDR2 sequences are GTSNPN and SVGIG (reference sequence). The CDR3 extends over 16 amino acids. V gave up 2 bases and J gave up 8 bases, with 21 bases separating them. The CDR3 region is CAWSLSGGRAGEKLFF. The CDR3 nucleotides are TGTGCCTGGAGTCTGTCGGGTGGCAGGGCTGGAGAAAAACTGTTTTTT.

The gene calls are TRBV6-1 and TRBJ2-6; D possibly corresponds to TRBD2 (6 bases). In germline, CDR1 is MNHNS, CDR2 SASEGT. There are 15 residues in the CDR3. V gave up 7 bases and J gave up 3 bases, with 13 bases separating them. This CDR3 reads CASTSGRSGANVLTF. The CDR3 DNA is TGTGCCAGCACGTCGGGGAGGAGTGGGGCCAACGTCCTGACTTTC.

This clone is a singleton in its sample. The chain has TRBV10-3 and TRBJ2-3; a weak D match, TRBD2 (6 bases). CDR1 is ENHRY and CDR2 is SYGVKD in the germline V gene. V shed 4 bases and J shed 1 base, with 15 bases lying between them. This CDR3 is 16 amino acids long. CDR3 residues: CAISGTGTPRTDTQYF. CDR3 sequence (DNA): TGTGCCATCAGTGGGACCGGGACTCCACGCACAGATACGCAGTATTTT.

The chain uses TRBV18 and TRBJ1-1; D uncertain. Trimming pared 4 bases from V and 3 bases from J, leaving 12 bases between. The CDR3 is 14 amino acids. Germline lookup yields CDR1 KGHSH and CDR2 LQKENI. The CDR3 nucleotides read TGTGCCAGCTCACAAAAACCCGGCGACACTGAAGCTTTCTTT. Protein sequence: CASSQKPGDTEAFF.